This T cell receptor (gamma chain) was captured in a study of fetal and pediatric gammadelta thymocytes (dated by TCRdb to between 2021 and 2022). In terms of the full investigation: The bulk gammadelta thymocyte repertoires, which combined previously published data with newly generated, unpublished data, were used to reinforce a single-cell study of gammadelta thymocyte development. To increase subject numbers and strengthen the CDR3 publicity analysis, bulk TCR repertoire data were added. Previously published data (refs 27,28) and unpublished data were combined in the bulk gammadelta thymocyte repertoires. The bulk gammadelta thymocyte repertoire set covered approximately ten subjects in total, 3 fetal thymus donors and 7 pediatric thymus donors.

The study at large found these results: Compared with post-natal repertoires, fetal gammadelta thymocyte repertoires were previously reported to be enriched for TRDV2, TRGV8 and TRGV9 usage, low N additions and public CDR3s.

This clone was counted only a few times. Its target antigen remains unknown. A far larger clone is a single base away, which makes a read error likely. Other DNA sequences in this sample translate to the same CDR3. This sample was sequenced with an Illumina MiSeq. Turning to the authors' computational methods: For publicity analysis, the Vgamma9Vdelta2 and nonVgamma9Vdelta2 bulk CDR3 files of each subject were merged into one combined repertoire per subject. Using base R and dplyr, CDR3 publicity was scored on a scale from 0 to 19 by checking each amino acid sequence across 9 single-cell datasets and under 13 bulk repertoires. TCRdb reprocessed the public reads with the caller CATT; rows with the same DNA were merged afterwards. The V and J calls and clone size are TCRdb's, not the authors'. This sample holds 450 to 650 gamma-chain clones; roughly 1.2% were observed only once. In total, the top ten clones hold about 11% of the sample.

Staining of thymocytes was performed with Zombie NIR viability dye and with antibodies against CD3 (UCHT1), TCRgammadelta (11F2), TCRVgamma9 (IMMU360) and TCRVdelta2 (IMMU389). From human fetal and pediatric thymuses, sorted Vgamma9Vdelta2 and nonVgamma9Vdelta2 gammadelta thymocytes were used to generate bulk TRD and TRG CDR3 repertoires separately. Pediatric thymus tissue was obtained in Belgium from children undergoing cardiac surgery. The pediatric thymus donors in the study ranged in age from roughly 1 to 11 years. Thymic cell suspensions were made from fetal and post-natal thymuses as previously described. Vgamma9Vdelta2 thymocytes were sorted as CD3+ gammadeltaTCR+ Vgamma9+ Vdelta2+ cells. Cell sorting was done on a FACS Aria III cell sorter (BD Biosciences). CDR1 is given as GITISATS and CDR2 as ISYDGTV, both from the germline V gene (reference sequence). The CDR3, from cysteine to phenylalanine, totals 10 residues. CDR3 DNA only is kept here, 30 bases in frame from base 1.

The specimen was Vgamma9Vdelta2 gamma-delta T cells from the thymus. The cell subset or site label, as the study defines it: sorted CD3+gammadeltaTCR+Vgamma9+Vdelta2+ thymocytes. The chain links TRGV9 with TRGJ1 or TRGJ2. This clonotype was obtained from a child who underwent cardiac surgery and was recorded as healthy. The nucleotide sequence reads as follows: TGTGCCTTGTGGGAGGATAAGAATCTCTTT. Its translation reads: CALWEDKNLF.